Listed below are T cell receptor beta chains from one sample, sequenced in a study of patients and donors after allogeneic stem cell transplantation. TCRdb reprocessed the RT-PCR reads with MiXCR, giving one entry per CDR3 protein. Here the sample spans about 11,000 distinct CDR3 sequences, about 20% being singletons. Sequencing input: blood, either unsorted or a sorted T cell fraction (not recorded which). The receptors originated from a human donor who was either an allogeneic HSCT recipient or a stem cell or donor lymphocyte infusion donor (not recorded which). It is not recorded whose cells these are; they may come from a transplant donor. Each CDR3 is given with its conserved first and last residue. Fields, in order: CDR3 protein, CDR3 DNA, V gene, J gene, clone size, D gene. The D gene is left open where the match is weak. The size entry is marked missing in some rows and otherwise reads once, few, many or a size class.

CDR3 protein: CASSPLGDKYEQYF
CDR3 DNA: TGTGCCAGCTCACCCTTAGGGGATAAGTACGAGCAGTACTTC
V gene: TRBV18
J gene: TRBJ2-7
clone size: few
D gene: NA

CDR3 protein: CSVARGLSDTEAFF
CDR3 DNA: TGCAGCGTGGCCAGGGGGCTCTCGGACACTGAAGCTTTCTTT
V gene: TRBV29-1
J gene: TRBJ1-1
clone size: NA
D gene: TRBD1

CDR3 protein: CASSTGQEPNYGYTF
CDR3 DNA: TGCGCCAGCAGCACCGGACAGGAACCTAACTATGGCTACACCTTC
V gene: TRBV5-1
J gene: TRBJ1-2
clone size: NA
D gene: TRBD1

CDR3 protein: CASSLQGANTEAFF
CDR3 DNA: TGTGCCAGCAGCTTACAGGGGGCCAACACTGAAGCTTTCTTT
V gene: TRBV7-6
J gene: TRBJ1-1
clone size: once
D gene: TRBD1

CDR3 protein: CSALRMAGLDSYGYTF
CDR3 DNA: TGCAGTGCTTTACGGATGGCGGGACTCGACTCCTATGGCTACACCTTC
V gene: TRBV20-1
J gene: TRBJ1-2
clone size: NA
D gene: NA

CDR3 protein: CAISQGQGNYGYTF
CDR3 DNA: TGTGCCATCAGCCAGGGACAGGGCAACTATGGCTACACCTTC
V gene: TRBV10-3
J gene: TRBJ1-2
clone size: many
D gene: TRBD1

CDR3 protein: CASSLTGGNTEAFF
CDR3 DNA: TGTGCCAGCAGCTTAACAGGGGGGAACACTGAAGCTTTCTTT
V gene: TRBV7-8
J gene: TRBJ1-1
clone size: medium-sized
D gene: TRBD1

CDR3 protein: CASTLAGTSTDTQYF
CDR3 DNA: TGTGCCAGCACCTTAGCGGGGACGAGCACAGATACGCAGTATTTT
V gene: TRBV12-3/TRBV12-4
J gene: TRBJ2-3
clone size: many
D gene: TRBD2

CDR3 protein: CASTSDTYGYTF
CDR3 DNA: TGTGCCAGCACCTCAGACACCTATGGCTACACCTTC
V gene: TRBV4-2
J gene: TRBJ1-2
clone size: few
D gene: NA

CDR3 protein: CASSPLAEETQYF
CDR3 DNA: TGTGCCAGCTCGCCTCTTGCGGAAGAGACCCAGTACTTC
V gene: TRBV18
J gene: TRBJ2-5
clone size: NA
D gene: NA

CDR3 protein: CASSPPNGQNTEAFF
CDR3 DNA: TGTGCCAGCTCACCACCGAACGGGCAGAACACTGAAGCTTTCTTT
V gene: TRBV18
J gene: TRBJ1-1
clone size: NA
D gene: NA

CDR3 protein: CAWSSYPGGYTF
CDR3 DNA: TGTGCCTGGAGTTCCTACCCTGGGGGCTACACCTTC
V gene: TRBV30
J gene: TRBJ1-2
clone size: few
D gene: NA

CDR3 protein: CASSPETGNYEQYF
CDR3 DNA: TGTGCCAGCAGTCCAGAGACAGGGAACTACGAGCAGTACTTC
V gene: TRBV25-1
J gene: TRBJ2-7
clone size: few
D gene: TRBD1

CDR3 protein: CASSPDLAEAFF
CDR3 DNA: TGTGCCAGCAGCCCCGACTTGGCTGAAGCTTTCTTT
V gene: TRBV11-2
J gene: TRBJ1-1
clone size: few
D gene: NA

CDR3 protein: CASSPTTDQPQHF
CDR3 DNA: TGTGCCAGCTCACCGACTACCGATCAGCCCCAGCATTTT
V gene: TRBV18
J gene: TRBJ1-5
clone size: NA
D gene: NA

CDR3 protein: CASSTGGGRYNTEAFF
CDR3 DNA: TGCGCCAGCAGCACCGGAGGGGGCCGGTATAACACTGAAGCTTTCTTT
V gene: TRBV5-1
J gene: TRBJ1-1
clone size: few
D gene: TRBD1

CDR3 protein: CASSYFGSGGYNEQFF
CDR3 DNA: TGTGCCAGCAGTTACTTTGGTAGCGGGGGCTACAATGAGCAGTTCTTC
V gene: TRBV6-6
J gene: TRBJ2-1
clone size: NA
D gene: TRBD2

CDR3 protein: CASSYLQPGELFF
CDR3 DNA: TGTGCCAGCAGTTACCTCCAGCCCGGGGAGCTGTTTTTT
V gene: TRBV6-6
J gene: TRBJ2-2
clone size: NA
D gene: NA

CDR3 protein: CASSLAGAGNQPQHF
CDR3 DNA: TGCGCCAGCAGCTTGGCAGGGGCTGGCAATCAGCCCCAGCATTTT
V gene: TRBV5-1
J gene: TRBJ1-5
clone size: NA
D gene: NA

CDR3 protein: CASSLATGNSPLHF
CDR3 DNA: TGTGCCAGCAGTCTAGCGACAGGGAATTCACCCCTCCACTTT
V gene: TRBV2
J gene: TRBJ1-6
clone size: NA
D gene: TRBD1

CDR3 protein: CASSKRQGLSTDTQYF
CDR3 DNA: TGTGCCAGCAGCAAACGACAGGGATTGAGCACAGATACGCAGTATTTT
V gene: TRBV4-2
J gene: TRBJ2-3
clone size: many
D gene: TRBD1

CDR3 protein: CASSFIGRGGETQYF
CDR3 DNA: TGTGCCAGCAGCTTTATTGGGAGAGGAGGCGAGACCCAGTACTTC
V gene: TRBV11-2
J gene: TRBJ2-5
clone size: many
D gene: NA

CDR3 protein: CATSRGKQGVNTEAFF
CDR3 DNA: TGTGCCACCAGCAGAGGAAAACAGGGAGTAAACACTGAAGCTTTCTTT
V gene: TRBV15
J gene: TRBJ1-1
clone size: NA
D gene: NA

CDR3 protein: CTSSQRQSTYEQYF
CDR3 DNA: TGCACCAGCAGCCAGAGACAAAGTACCTACGAGCAGTACTTC
V gene: TRBV1
J gene: TRBJ2-7
clone size: NA
D gene: NA

CDR3 protein: CASSLGGSTDTQYF
CDR3 DNA: TGTGCCAGCAGCTTGGGGGGGAGCACAGATACGCAGTATTTT
V gene: TRBV5-6
J gene: TRBJ2-3
clone size: many
D gene: NA

CDR3 protein: CASSLGRGGVSPLHF
CDR3 DNA: TGTGCCAGCAGTTTGGGCAGGGGCGGGGTTTCACCCCTCCACTTT
V gene: TRBV12-3/TRBV12-4
J gene: TRBJ1-6
clone size: few
D gene: NA

CDR3 protein: CASSPNRAGGRETQYF
CDR3 DNA: TGTGCCAGCAGCCCCAATCGGGCAGGGGGTAGAGAGACCCAGTACTTC
V gene: TRBV7-9
J gene: TRBJ2-5
clone size: NA
D gene: TRBD1

CDR3 protein: CASSRQVGTEAFF
CDR3 DNA: TGTGCCAGCAGCCGACAGGTGGGCACTGAAGCTTTCTTT
V gene: TRBV7-3
J gene: TRBJ1-1
clone size: few
D gene: NA

CDR3 protein: CASSPGTGGLTFF
CDR3 DNA: TGTGCCAGCAGCCCCGGGACAGGAGGGTTGACTTTCTTT
V gene: TRBV3-1
J gene: TRBJ1-1
clone size: NA
D gene: TRBD1

CDR3 protein: CASSSPTGQDTEAFF
CDR3 DNA: TGTGCCAGCAGCTCCCCGACAGGGCAGGACACTGAAGCTTTCTTT
V gene: TRBV7-8
J gene: TRBJ1-1
clone size: many
D gene: TRBD1

CDR3 protein: CSALGRNTEAFF
CDR3 DNA: TGCAGTGCTCTAGGACGGAATACTGAAGCTTTCTTT
V gene: TRBV20-1
J gene: TRBJ1-1
clone size: few
D gene: NA

CDR3 protein: CASRPGPGPSSGNTIYF
CDR3 DNA: TGTGCCAGCAGACCCGGGCCAGGGCCGAGCTCTGGAAACACCATATATTTT
V gene: TRBV13
J gene: TRBJ1-3
clone size: NA
D gene: NA

CDR3 protein: CASSLEGNYGYTF
CDR3 DNA: TGTGCCAGCAGCTTAGAAGGGAACTATGGCTACACCTTC
V gene: TRBV7-2
J gene: TRBJ1-2
clone size: NA
D gene: NA

CDR3 protein: CSAARAGSYNEQFF
CDR3 DNA: TGCAGTGCAGCAAGGGCTGGCTCCTACAATGAGCAGTTCTTC
V gene: TRBV20-1
J gene: TRBJ2-1
clone size: NA
D gene: NA

CDR3 protein: CSVQRQSSYGYTF
CDR3 DNA: TGCAGCGTTCAGAGACAGAGCTCTTATGGCTACACCTTC
V gene: TRBV29-1
J gene: TRBJ1-2
clone size: many
D gene: NA

CDR3 protein: CASTWTGGYYGYTF
CDR3 DNA: TGTGCCAGTACGTGGACAGGGGGCTACTATGGCTACACCTTC
V gene: TRBV19
J gene: TRBJ1-2
clone size: NA
D gene: TRBD1

CDR3 protein: CASSSQGARNEKLFF
CDR3 DNA: TGTGCCAGCAGTAGCCAGGGTGCAAGGAATGAAAAACTGTTTTTT
V gene: TRBV12-3/TRBV12-4
J gene: TRBJ1-4
clone size: few
D gene: NA

CDR3 protein: CASSAIRGPKGGYTF
CDR3 DNA: TGTGCCAGCAGCGCCATCAGGGGTCCAAAGGGGGGCTACACCTTC
V gene: TRBV11-2
J gene: TRBJ1-2
clone size: few
D gene: NA

CDR3 protein: CASSLDTLSSYNEQFF
CDR3 DNA: TGTGCCAGCAGTTTGGACACGTTGAGCTCCTACAATGAGCAGTTCTTC
V gene: TRBV6-5
J gene: TRBJ2-1
clone size: few
D gene: NA

CDR3 protein: CASSLGPDNEQFF
CDR3 DNA: TGCGCCAGCAGCTTGGGCCCAGACAATGAGCAGTTCTTC
V gene: TRBV5-1
J gene: TRBJ2-1
clone size: few
D gene: NA

CDR3 protein: CSVREEGPDTQYF
CDR3 DNA: TGCAGTGTTAGGGAAGAGGGTCCAGATACGCAGTATTTT
V gene: TRBV20-1
J gene: TRBJ2-3
clone size: NA
D gene: NA

CDR3 protein: CASSWGQTEKLFF
CDR3 DNA: TGTGCCAGCAGCTGGGGACAGACTGAAAAACTGTTTTTT
V gene: TRBV12-3/TRBV12-4
J gene: TRBJ1-4
clone size: few
D gene: TRBD1

CDR3 protein: CASSMTGSSYNSPLHF
CDR3 DNA: TGTGCCAGCAGCATGACAGGGAGCTCCTATAATTCACCCCTCCACTTT
V gene: TRBV11-2
J gene: TRBJ1-6
clone size: once
D gene: TRBD1

CDR3 protein: CASSQVGRGAGAGDTQYF
CDR3 DNA: TGCGCCAGCAGCCAAGTGGGGCGCGGAGCGGGGGCGGGGGATACGCAGTATTTT
V gene: TRBV4-3
J gene: TRBJ2-3
clone size: few
D gene: TRBD2

CDR3 protein: CSARRLAGALSSYEQYF
CDR3 DNA: TGCAGTGCTAGAAGGCTAGCGGGGGCCCTCAGCTCCTACGAGCAGTACTTC
V gene: TRBV20-1
J gene: TRBJ2-7
clone size: once
D gene: TRBD2

CDR3 protein: CASSFGTNQPQHF
CDR3 DNA: TGTGCCAGCAGCTTTGGGACAAATCAGCCCCAGCATTTT
V gene: TRBV7-9
J gene: TRBJ1-5
clone size: NA
D gene: NA

CDR3 protein: CSARDLRGDYGYTF
CDR3 DNA: TGCAGTGCTAGAGATCTAAGAGGAGATTATGGCTACACCTTC
V gene: TRBV20-1
J gene: TRBJ1-2
clone size: NA
D gene: NA

CDR3 protein: CASSPLADVTDTQYF
CDR3 DNA: TGTGCCAGCAGCCCGCTAGCGGATGTCACAGATACGCAGTATTTT
V gene: TRBV7-9
J gene: TRBJ2-3
clone size: many
D gene: TRBD2

CDR3 protein: CASSFVGAGGSYEQYF
CDR3 DNA: TGCGCCAGCAGCTTTGTGGGCGCCGGAGGCTCCTACGAGCAGTACTTC
V gene: TRBV5-1
J gene: TRBJ2-7
clone size: NA
D gene: NA

CDR3 protein: CASRQTVMNAEAFF
CDR3 DNA: TGTGCCAGCAGGCAGACAGTCATGAACGCTGAAGCTTTCTTT
V gene: TRBV5-4
J gene: TRBJ1-1
clone size: once
D gene: NA

CDR3 protein: CASSLAYLMVGYTF
CDR3 DNA: TGTGCCAGCAGCTTAGCCTATTTAATGGTCGGCTACACCTTC
V gene: TRBV7-8
J gene: TRBJ1-2
clone size: few
D gene: NA

CDR3 protein: CASSLGRNNSPLHF
CDR3 DNA: TGCGCCAGCAGCCTAGGACGGAATAATTCACCCCTCCACTTT
V gene: TRBV5-1
J gene: TRBJ1-6
clone size: few
D gene: NA

CDR3 protein: CASSLDPGGSPLHF
CDR3 DNA: TGTGCCAGCAGTTTAGACCCGGGCGGCTCACCCCTCCACTTT
V gene: TRBV12-3/TRBV12-4
J gene: TRBJ1-6
clone size: large
D gene: NA